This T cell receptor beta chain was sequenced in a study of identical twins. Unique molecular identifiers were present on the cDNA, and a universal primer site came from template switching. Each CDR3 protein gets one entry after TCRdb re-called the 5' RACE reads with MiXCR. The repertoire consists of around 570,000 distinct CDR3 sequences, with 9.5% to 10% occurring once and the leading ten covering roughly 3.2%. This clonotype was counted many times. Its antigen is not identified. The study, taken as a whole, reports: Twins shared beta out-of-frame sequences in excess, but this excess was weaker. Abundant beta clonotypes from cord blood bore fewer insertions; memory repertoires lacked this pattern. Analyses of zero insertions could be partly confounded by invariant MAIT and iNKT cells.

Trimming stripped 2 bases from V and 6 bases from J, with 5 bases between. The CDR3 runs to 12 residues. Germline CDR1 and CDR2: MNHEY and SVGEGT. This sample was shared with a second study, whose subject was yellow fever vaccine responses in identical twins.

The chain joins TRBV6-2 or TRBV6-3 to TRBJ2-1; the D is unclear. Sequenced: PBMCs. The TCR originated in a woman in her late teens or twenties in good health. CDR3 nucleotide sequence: TGTGCCAGCAGTTACGGTGTCAATGAGCAGTTCTTC. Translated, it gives CASSYGVNEQFF.